The 17 T cell receptor beta chains below all came from one sample that was sequenced in a study of vaccination and CD4 T cells after COVID-19. Stated treatment: roughly 10-day PBMC culture with coronavirus spike peptide pools or control peptides (ViraFEST assay). Researchers used the Oncomine TCR Beta short-read assay to sequence DNA from cultured CD4+ T cells. TCRdb processed the PCR reads anew with MiXCR; each CDR3 protein has one entry. The table has some 18,000 distinct CDR3 sequences, approximately 53% seen once. Their antigens are not known. Sequenced sample: CD4+ T cells from blood, cultured in vitro. Receptors originate from a human donor who had recovered from COVID-19.

This chain connects TRBV24-1 to TRBJ1-1, with unresolved D. CDR3 length equals 15 residues. The germline gives CDR1 KGHDR, CDR2 SFDVKD. The germline V and J ends were trimmed by 7 bases and 0 bases, with 14 bases remaining between them. CDR3 nucleotide sequence: TGTGCCACCAGCGGTGGCCCAATTTTGAACACTGAAGCTTTCTTT. It yields the protein CATSGGPILNTEAFF.

This clonotype was detected only a few times. The chain combines TRBV7-9 with TRBJ2-5; weak D call: TRBD2 (5 bases). Germline V CDR1 and CDR2: SEHNR, FQNEAQ (reference sequence). The CDR3 extends over 13 amino acids. V gave up 3 bases and J gave up 4 bases, with 9 bases separating them. The CDR3 protein is CASSFEDSETQYF. The DNA of the CDR3 is TGTGCCAGCAGCTTTGAGGACTCAGAGACCCAGTACTTC. The full variable domain, its missing parts supplied by reference TRBV7-9 and TRBJ2-5, is DTGVSQNPRHKITKRGQNVTFRCDPISEHNRLYWYRQTLGQGPEFLTYFQNEAQLEKSRLLSDRFSAERPKGSFSTLEIQRTEQGDSAMYLCASSFEDSETQYFGPGTRLLVL.

This clonotype was seen a few times. The genes are TRBV6-4 and TRBJ2-1; D unclear. CDR1 and CDR2 (germline): MRHNA, SNTAGT. This CDR3 has 18 amino acids. V was shortened by 6 bases and J by 0 bases, with 21 bases between the two germline ends. As DNA, the CDR3 is TGTGCCAGCAGGCGAGGAGAGGCCCTCGCCAGCTCCTACAATGAGCAGTTCTTC. This translates into CASRRGEALASSYNEQFF.

The rearrangement links TRBV6-1 to TRBJ2-3, with no clear D. This CDR3 spans 12 amino acids. Trimming pared 6 bases from V and 4 bases from J, leaving 8 bases between. CDR1 and CDR2 from the germline V gene are MNHNS and SASEGT. CDR3 amino acids: CASRHSPDTQYF. The CDR3 bases are TGTGCCAGCAGACACAGCCCAGATACGCAGTATTTT.

The chain carries TRBV30 and TRBJ2-7; D call uncertain. Per germline, CDR1 GTSNPN and CDR2 SVGIG (reference sequence). Trimming took off 5 bases at V and 0 bases at J, with 11 bases between the two ends. The CDR3 contains 13 residues. Written as DNA, the CDR3 is TGTGCCTGGTCTCCGGGCCCCTCCTACGAGCAGTACTTC. Translation gives CAWSPGPSYEQYF.

This rearrangement joins TRBV20-1 to TRBJ2-7; the D gene is possibly TRBD1 (7 bases). CDR3 length equals 14 residues. The germline V gene has CDR1 DFQATT and CDR2 SNEGSKA (reference sequence). Trimming removed 0 bases from V and 7 bases from J, with 16 bases in between. CDR3 bases: TGCAGTGCTAGAGAGGGACAGCGGAGGGGGGAGCAGTACTTC. It is translated as CSAREGQRRGEQYF.

The chain uses TRBV18 and TRBJ2-5, with D maybe TRBD1 (5 bases). The ends were cut back, 2 bases at V and 5 bases at J, with 9 bases in the middle. This CDR3 has 13 amino acids. Germline V gene sequence: CDR1 KGHSH, CDR2 LQKENI. CDR3 region: CASSPFQGETQYF. The DNA for the CDR3 is TGTGCCAGCTCACCATTCCAGGGCGAGACCCAGTACTTC.

V usage is TRBV20-1 and J usage is TRBJ1-5; unclear D gene. The CDR3 has 15 residues. Per the germline V gene, CDR1 is DFQATT and CDR2 is SNEGSKA (reference sequence). With 4 bases removed from V and 4 bases from J, the gap between germline ends came to 17 bases. CDR3 nucleotide sequence: TGCAGTGCTAATATCCCACAAGGAGGGAATCAGCCCCAGCATTTT. It yields the protein CSANIPQGGNQPQHF.

The rearrangement uses TRBV20-1 and TRBJ1-2; D is uncertain. Germline V lookup: CDR1 DFQATT, CDR2 SNEGSKA (reference sequence). The CDR3 has 11 amino acids. V was shortened by 3 bases and J by 9 bases, with 11 bases between the two germline ends. As DNA, the CDR3 is TGCAGTGCTAGGGTCTTGTCTAGCTACACCTTC. Translated, it gives CSARVLSSYTF.

In this sample, this clonotype turned up a few times. This chain links TRBV5-4 with TRBJ1-2; D remains unclear. Germline V lookup: CDR1 SGHNT, CDR2 YYREEE (reference sequence). CDR3 length: 15 residues. Trimming left V 0 bases short and J 3 bases short, with 12 bases between. The CDR3 sequence: CASSLAATWDYGYTF. The CDR3 DNA follows: TGTGCCAGCAGCTTGGCCGCGACATGGGACTATGGCTACACCTTC.

The V gene is TRBV6-1, the J gene TRBJ1-2, with D uncertain. Trimming pared 1 base from V and 1 base from J, leaving 16 bases between. The CDR3 totals 17 residues. CDR1 is MNHNS and CDR2 is SASEGT in the germline V gene. The CDR3 region is CASSEELEAHLNYGYTF. The DNA of the CDR3 is TGTGCCAGCAGTGAAGAGTTGGAGGCACATCTTAACTATGGCTACACCTTC.

This clonotype has just one count. The gene calls are TRBV9 and TRBJ2-7; 11 bases are a match to TRBD2. Germline loops: CDR1 SGDLS, CDR2 YYNGEE. The junction had 8 bases not matched to a gene; V was cut back by 3 bases and J by 6 bases. This CDR3 has 15 amino acids. The CDR3 coding sequence is TGTGCCAGCAGCGGGCCGGGACTAGCGGAAGCCGAGCAGTACTTC. Translated: CASSGPGLAEAEQYF.

This clonotype has just a few counts. The chain recombines TRBV27 with TRBJ1-5; the D gene is possibly TRBD1 (5 bases). V shed 8 bases and J shed 0 bases, with 14 bases lying between them. The CDR3 runs 15 residues. Germline V gene data show CDR1 as MNHEY and CDR2 as SMNVEV (reference sequence). CDR3 region: CASASSGLSNQPQHF. The DNA of the CDR3 is TGTGCCAGCGCCTCCTCGGGACTTAGCAATCAGCCCCAGCATTTT.

The rearrangement uses TRBV30 and TRBJ2-2; D perhaps matches TRBD2 (5 bases). Germline CDR1 GTSNPN, CDR2 SVGIG (reference sequence). The CDR3 has 15 amino acids. The V and J ends lost 3 bases and 3 bases respectively, with 14 bases between them. The DNA of the CDR3 is TGTGCCTGGAGGGGAAGGAGGCCCTACACCGGGGAGCTGTTTTTT. It translates to CAWRGRRPYTGELFF.

The sample holds a few counts of this clonotype. The chain combines TRBV28 with TRBJ2-2; a weak D match, TRBD1 (6 bases). Per germline, CDR1 MDHEN and CDR2 SYDVKM. CDR3 size: 13 residues. V lost 3 bases and J 6 bases, leaving 8 bases between the germline ends. CDR3 DNA: TGTGCCAGCAGTTTGCAGGGGCCCGGGGAGCTGTTTTTT. Residues: CASSLQGPGELFF.

The V gene is TRBV27, the J gene TRBJ2-2; D perhaps matches TRBD2 (6 bases). Trimming shortened V by 6 bases and J by 2 bases, and 16 bases separated the two germline ends. The CDR3 is 16 residues long. From germline, CDR1 is MNHEY and CDR2 SMNVEV (reference sequence). The CDR3 nucleotides are TGTGCCAGCAGCCTTACGGACTACGATAACACCGGGGAGCTGTTTTTT. It specifies CASSLTDYDNTGELFF.

The chain uses TRBV6-2 or TRBV6-3 and TRBJ1-2; D is possibly TRBD1 (5 bases). Germline V lookup: CDR1 MNHEY, CDR2 SVGEGT. V lost 6 bases to trimming and J lost 4 bases, with 18 bases between them. The CDR3 contains 15 residues. CDR3 residues: CASRQTGRGSYGYTF. CDR3 nucleotides: TGTGCCAGCAGACAAACAGGAAGAGGATCCTATGGCTACACCTTC.